The clone carrying this T cell receptor (beta chain) came up a few times. This record comes from a study of beta chain features in type 1 diabetes. Reverse transcription of all isolated RNA meant that expressed TCRB transcripts were sequenced. Only in-frame clones appear in the TCRdb table, and some are missing; sequencing was by immunoSEQ multiplex PCR. Of a few hundred thousand clones in the sample, roughly an eighth were seen once. V lost 7 bases and J lost 4; bases outside the gene matches: 7. Germline V gives CDR1 SQVTM, CDR2 ANQGSEA. This CDR3 has 13 residues. The gene calls are TRBV29-1 and TRBJ2-3, with 8 bases aligning to TRBD1. The source is a man between 18 and 35 years old in good health. Material: naive CD4+ T cells from blood. CDR3 in amino acids: CSAPGQGSDTQYF. The CDR3 DNA reads as TGCAGCGCCCCTGGACAGGGATCAGATACGCAGTATTTT.